The source of this T cell receptor (beta chain) is a study of T cell repertoires in cytomegalovirus infection. The overall study: CMV epitopes used comprised recently identified HLA-C-restricted ones and well-studied HLA-B-restricted ones.

Remarks on this clonotype: Its antigen is unidentified.

TCRdb reprocessed the reads via MiXCR and lists one record per CDR3 protein. This sample has roughly 800,000 distinct CDR3 sequences, with almost 30% found just once. The CDR3 totals 13 residues. V was clipped by 4 bases and J by 2 bases, with 9 bases between them. The germline V gene has CDR1 MGHRA and CDR2 YSYEKL. The rearrangement uses TRBV4-1 and TRBJ2-7, with D unclear. The receptor's source is a human donor in good health (CMV status not recorded). Some clones in this sample may be carry-over from other donors' samples. This specimen was cultured CD8+ T cells from PBMCs, taken from culture after CMV antigen stimulation. CDR3 residues: CASSPKPAYEQYF. DNA for the CDR3: TGCGCCAGCAGCCCCAAGCCGGCCTACGAGCAGTACTTC.